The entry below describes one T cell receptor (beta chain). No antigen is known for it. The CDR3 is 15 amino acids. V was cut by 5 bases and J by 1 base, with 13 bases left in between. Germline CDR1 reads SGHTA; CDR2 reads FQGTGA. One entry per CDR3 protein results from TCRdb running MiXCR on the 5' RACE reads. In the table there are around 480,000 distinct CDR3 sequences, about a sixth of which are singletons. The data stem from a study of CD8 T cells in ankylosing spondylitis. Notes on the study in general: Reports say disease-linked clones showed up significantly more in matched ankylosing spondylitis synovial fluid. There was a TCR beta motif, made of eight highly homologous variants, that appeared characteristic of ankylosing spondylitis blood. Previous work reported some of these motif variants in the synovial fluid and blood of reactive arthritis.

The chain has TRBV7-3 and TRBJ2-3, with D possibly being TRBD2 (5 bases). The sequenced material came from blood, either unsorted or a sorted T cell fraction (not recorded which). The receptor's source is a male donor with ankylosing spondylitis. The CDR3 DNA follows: TGTGCCAGCAGCCCATCGTTCGGGGGCACAGATACGCAGTATTTT. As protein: CASSPSFGGTDTQYF.